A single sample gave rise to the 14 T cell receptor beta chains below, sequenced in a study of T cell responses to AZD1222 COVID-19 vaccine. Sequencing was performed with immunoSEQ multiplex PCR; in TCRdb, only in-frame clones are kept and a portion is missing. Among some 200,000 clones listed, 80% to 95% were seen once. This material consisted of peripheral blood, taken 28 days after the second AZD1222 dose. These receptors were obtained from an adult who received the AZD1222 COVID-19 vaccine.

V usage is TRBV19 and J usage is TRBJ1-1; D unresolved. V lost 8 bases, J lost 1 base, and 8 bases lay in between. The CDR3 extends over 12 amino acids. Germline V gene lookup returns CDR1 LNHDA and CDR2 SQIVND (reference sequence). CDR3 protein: CASVEGNTEAFF. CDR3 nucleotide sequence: TGTGCCAGTGTTGAGGGGAACACTGAAGCTTTCTTT. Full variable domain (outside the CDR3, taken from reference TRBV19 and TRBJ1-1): DGGITQSPKYLFRKEGQNVTLSCEQNLNHDAMYWYRQDPGQGLRLIYYSQIVNDFQKGDIAEGYSVSREKKESFPLTVTSAQKNPTAFYLCASVEGNTEAFFGQGTRLTVV.

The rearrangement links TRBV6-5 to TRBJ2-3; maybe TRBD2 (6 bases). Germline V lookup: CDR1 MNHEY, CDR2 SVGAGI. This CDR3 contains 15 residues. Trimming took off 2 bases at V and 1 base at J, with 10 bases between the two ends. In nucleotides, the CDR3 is TGTGCCAGCAGTTACGGGGGGAGACGCACAGATACGCAGTATTTT. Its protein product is CASSYGGRRTDTQYF.

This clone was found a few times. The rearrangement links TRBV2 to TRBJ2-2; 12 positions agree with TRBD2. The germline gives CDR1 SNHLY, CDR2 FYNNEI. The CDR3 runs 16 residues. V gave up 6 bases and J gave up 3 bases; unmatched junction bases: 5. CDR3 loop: CASRSRLAGDTGELFF. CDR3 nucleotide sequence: TGTGCCAGCAGGTCACGACTAGCGGGAGACACCGGGGAGCTGTTTTTT.

This chain's CDR3 is CASRGQGAVYEQYF. Here the CDR3 DNA reads TGTGCCAGCAGGGGACAGGGGGCAGTCTACGAGCAGTACTTC. The chain recombines TRBV21-1 with TRBJ2-7; TRBD1 is the table's D call, not checked against the DNA. TRBV21-1 is described as a pseudogene. The CDR3 has 14 amino acids.

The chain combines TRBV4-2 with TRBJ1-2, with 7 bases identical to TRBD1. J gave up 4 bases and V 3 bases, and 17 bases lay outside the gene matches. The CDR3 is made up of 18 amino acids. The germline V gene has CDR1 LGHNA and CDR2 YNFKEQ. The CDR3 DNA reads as TGTGCCAGCAGCCACAGGGAGACAGGGTCCCTTTTAGGCTATGGCTACACCTTC. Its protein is CASSHRETGSLLGYGYTF.

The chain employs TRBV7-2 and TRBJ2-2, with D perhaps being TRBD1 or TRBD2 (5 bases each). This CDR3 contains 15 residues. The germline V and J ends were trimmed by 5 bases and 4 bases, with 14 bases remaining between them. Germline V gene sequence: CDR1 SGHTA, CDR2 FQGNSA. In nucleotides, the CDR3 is TGTGCCAGCAGCCGGATCAAGAGGGGCACCGGGGAGCTGTTTTTT. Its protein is CASSRIKRGTGELFF.

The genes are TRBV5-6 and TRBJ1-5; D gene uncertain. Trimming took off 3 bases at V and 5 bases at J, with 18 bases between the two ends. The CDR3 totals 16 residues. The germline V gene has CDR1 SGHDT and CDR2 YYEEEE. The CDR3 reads CASSSRQNWEYQPQHF. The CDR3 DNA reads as TGTGCCAGCAGCTCTAGACAAAATTGGGAGTATCAGCCCCAGCATTTT.

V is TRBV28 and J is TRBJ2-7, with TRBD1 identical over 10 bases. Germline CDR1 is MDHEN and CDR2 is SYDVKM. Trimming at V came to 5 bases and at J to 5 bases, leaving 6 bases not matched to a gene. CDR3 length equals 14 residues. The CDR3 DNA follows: TGTGCCAGCAGTGTCGGGACAGGGGACCACGAGCAGTACTTC. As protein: CASSVGTGDHEQYF.

Here the CDR3 reads CSVEGGPVSPRLMTDTQYF. CDR3 sequence (DNA): TGCAGCGTTGAAGGTGGGCCGGTGAGCCCCCGGTTGATGACAGATACGCAGTATTTT. The chain employs TRBV29-1 and TRBJ2-3; no clear D. Per germline, CDR1 SQVTM and CDR2 ANQGSEA. V gave up 1 base and J gave up 3 bases, with 26 bases separating them. This CDR3 comprises 19 residues.

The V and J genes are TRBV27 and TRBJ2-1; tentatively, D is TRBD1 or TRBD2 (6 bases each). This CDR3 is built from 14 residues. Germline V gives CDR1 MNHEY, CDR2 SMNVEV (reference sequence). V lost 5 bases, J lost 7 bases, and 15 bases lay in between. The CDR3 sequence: CASSSWGALNEQFF. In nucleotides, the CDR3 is TGTGCCAGCAGTAGTTGGGGGGCGCTGAATGAGCAGTTCTTC.

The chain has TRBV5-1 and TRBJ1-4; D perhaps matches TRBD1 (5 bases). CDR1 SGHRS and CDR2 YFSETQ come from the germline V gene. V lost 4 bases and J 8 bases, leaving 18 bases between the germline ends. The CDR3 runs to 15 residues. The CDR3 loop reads CASSAVKGWEEKLFF. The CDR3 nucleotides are TGCGCCAGCAGCGCCGTGAAGGGGTGGGAGGAAAAACTGTTTTTT.

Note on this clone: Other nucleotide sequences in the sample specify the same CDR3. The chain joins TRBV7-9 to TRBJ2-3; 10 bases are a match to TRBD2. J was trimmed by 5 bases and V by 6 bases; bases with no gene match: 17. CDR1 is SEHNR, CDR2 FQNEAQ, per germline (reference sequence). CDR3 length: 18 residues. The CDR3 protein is CASSSPGLATWGGDTQYF. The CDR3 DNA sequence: TGTGCCAGCAGTTCGCCGGGACTAGCGACTTGGGGGGGAGATACGCAGTATTTT. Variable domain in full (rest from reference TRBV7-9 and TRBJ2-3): DTGVSQNPRHKITKRGQNVTFRCDPISEHNRLYWYRQTLGQGPEFLTYFQNEAQLEKSRLLSDRFSAERPKGSFSTLEIQRTEQGDSAMYLCASSSPGLATWGGDTQYFGPGTRLTVL.

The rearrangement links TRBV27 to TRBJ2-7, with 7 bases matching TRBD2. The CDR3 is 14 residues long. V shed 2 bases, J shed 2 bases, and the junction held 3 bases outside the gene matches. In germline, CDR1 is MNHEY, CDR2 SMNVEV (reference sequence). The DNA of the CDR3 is TGTGCCAGCAGTTTAGCTAGCGGCCCCTACGAGCAGTACTTC. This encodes CASSLASGPYEQYF.

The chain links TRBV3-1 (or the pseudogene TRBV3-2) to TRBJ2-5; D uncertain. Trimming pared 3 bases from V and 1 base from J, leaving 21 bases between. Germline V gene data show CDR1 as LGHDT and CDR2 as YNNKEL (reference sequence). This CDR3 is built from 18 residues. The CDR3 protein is CASSHAEKLQQAQETQYF. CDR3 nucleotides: TGTGCCAGCAGCCACGCAGAAAAACTCCAGCAGGCCCAAGAGACCCAGTACTTC.